The next 4 T cell receptor beta chains were all read from a single sample in a study of control samples from healthy donors and cancer patients. This table comes from immunoSEQ multiplex PCR, and its TCRdb copy is limited to in-frame clones, with some not included. The sample has 130,000 or so clones; roughly 89% are singletons. The specimen sequenced was blood. The receptors here all came from a man aged 18 to 29 in good health.

The DNA for the CDR3 is TGTGCCAGCAGCCTAATCAACATGGGGAATGCTTTCTTT. This sequence encodes CASSLINMGNAFF. The chain couples TRBV6-5 to TRBJ1-1; D unclear. CDR3 length: 13 residues. V lost 6 bases and J lost 11, with 19 bases in between. Germline lookup yields CDR1 MNHEY and CDR2 SVGAGI.

The chain combines TRBV13 with TRBJ2-5, with 13 bases fitting TRBD2. V trimming: 5 bases; J trimming: 4 bases; junction bases outside the gene matches: 4. Germline-derived CDR1 and CDR2 are PRHDT and FYEKMQ (reference sequence). This CDR3 has 15 amino acids. DNA of the CDR3: TGTGCCAGCAGCCCTAGACTAGCGGGGGGAGAGACCCAGTACTTC. Protein product: CASSPRLAGGETQYF.

The V and J genes are TRBV5-4 and TRBJ1-2; weak D call: TRBD1 (6 bases). The germline V gene encodes CDR1 SGHNT and CDR2 YYREEE (reference sequence). Trimming removed 4 bases from V and 5 bases from J, with 15 bases in between. This CDR3 has 14 residues. CDR3: CASSPQGTGYGYTF. The CDR3, as DNA: TGTGCCAGCAGCCCACAGGGAACTGGATATGGCTACACCTTC.

The V and J genes are TRBV25-1 and TRBJ1-1, with a tentative D call TRBD1 (5 bases). From germline, CDR1 is MGHDK and CDR2 SYGVNS. V lost 3 bases and J lost 4, with 18 bases in between. This CDR3 has 16 amino acids. CDR3: CASSDPYSERGTEAFF. CDR3 coding DNA: TGTGCCAGCAGTGATCCGTATTCCGAAAGGGGCACTGAAGCTTTCTTT.